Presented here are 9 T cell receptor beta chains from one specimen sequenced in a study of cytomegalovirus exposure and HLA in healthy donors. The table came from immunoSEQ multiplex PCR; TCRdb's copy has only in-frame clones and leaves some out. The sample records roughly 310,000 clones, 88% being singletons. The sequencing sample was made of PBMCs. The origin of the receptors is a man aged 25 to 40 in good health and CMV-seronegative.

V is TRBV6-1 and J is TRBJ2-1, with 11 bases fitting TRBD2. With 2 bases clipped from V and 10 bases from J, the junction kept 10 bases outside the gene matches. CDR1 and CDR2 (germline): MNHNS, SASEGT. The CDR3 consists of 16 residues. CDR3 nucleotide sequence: TGTGCCAGCAGTGAACTACTAGCGGGGGAACGCCACGAGCAGTTCTTC. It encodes CASSELLAGERHEQFF.

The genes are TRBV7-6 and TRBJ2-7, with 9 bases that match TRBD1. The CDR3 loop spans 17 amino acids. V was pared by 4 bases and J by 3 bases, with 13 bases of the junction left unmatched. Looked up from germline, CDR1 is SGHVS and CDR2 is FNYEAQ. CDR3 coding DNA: TGTGCCAGCAGCTGGGACAGGGAAGAGGGGGGGGACTACGAGCAGTACTTC. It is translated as CASSWDREEGGDYEQYF.

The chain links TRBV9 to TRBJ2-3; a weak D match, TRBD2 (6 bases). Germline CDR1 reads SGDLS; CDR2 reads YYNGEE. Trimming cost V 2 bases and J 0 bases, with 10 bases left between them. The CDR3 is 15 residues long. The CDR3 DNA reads TGTGCCAGCAGCGTCTCAGGGACTAGCACAGATACGCAGTATTTT. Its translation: CASSVSGTSTDTQYF.

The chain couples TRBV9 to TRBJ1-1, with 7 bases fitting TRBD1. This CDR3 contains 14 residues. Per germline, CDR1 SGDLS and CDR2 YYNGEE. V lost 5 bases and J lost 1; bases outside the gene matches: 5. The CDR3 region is CASSWTGENTEAFF. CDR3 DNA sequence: TGTGCCAGCAGTTGGACAGGAGAGAACACTGAAGCTTTCTTT.

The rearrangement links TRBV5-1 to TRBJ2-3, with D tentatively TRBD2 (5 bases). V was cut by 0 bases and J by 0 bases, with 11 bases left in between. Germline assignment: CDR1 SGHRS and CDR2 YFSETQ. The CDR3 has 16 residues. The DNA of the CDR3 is TGCGCCAGCAGCTTGGGTGACTACGGCAGCACAGATACGCAGTATTTT. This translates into CASSLGDYGSTDTQYF.

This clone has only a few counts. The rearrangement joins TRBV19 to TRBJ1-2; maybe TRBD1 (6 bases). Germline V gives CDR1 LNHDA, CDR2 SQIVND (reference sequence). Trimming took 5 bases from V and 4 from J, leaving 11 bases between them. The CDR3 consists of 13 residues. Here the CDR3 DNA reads TGTGCCAGTAGTTTGACAGGACTCTATGGCTACACCTTC. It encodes CASSLTGLYGYTF.

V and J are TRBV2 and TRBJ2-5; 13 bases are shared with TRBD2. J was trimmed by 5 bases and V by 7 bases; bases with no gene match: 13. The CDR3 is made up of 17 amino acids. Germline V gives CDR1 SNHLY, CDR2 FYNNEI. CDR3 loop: CASTFFSGLAGLETQYF. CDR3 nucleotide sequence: TGTGCCAGCACCTTTTTTTCGGGACTAGCGGGGTTGGAGACCCAGTACTTC. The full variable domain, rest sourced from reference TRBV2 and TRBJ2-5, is EPEVTQTPSHQVTQMGQEVILRCVPISNHLYFYWYRQILGQKVEFLVSFYNNEISEKSEIFDDQFSVERPDGSNFTLKIRSTKLEDSAMYFCASTFFSGLAGLETQYFGPGTRLLVL.

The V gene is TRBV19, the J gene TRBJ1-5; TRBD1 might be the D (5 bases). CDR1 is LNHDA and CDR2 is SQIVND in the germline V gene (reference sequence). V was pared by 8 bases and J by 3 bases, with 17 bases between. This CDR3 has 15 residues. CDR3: CASSPRRGDNQPQHF. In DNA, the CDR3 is TGTGCCAGTTCACCCCGTCGGGGGGACAATCAGCCCCAGCATTTT.

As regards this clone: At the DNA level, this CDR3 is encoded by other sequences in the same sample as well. Here the CDR3 DNA reads TGTGCCAGCAGTCGTACTAGCGGGGGATACGAGCAGTACTTC. Protein: CASSRTSGGYEQYF. V is TRBV2 and J is TRBJ2-7; 11 bases fit TRBD2. The CDR3 has 14 amino acids. The germline gives CDR1 SNHLY, CDR2 FYNNEI. The J segment lost 4 bases and the V segment lost 5 bases, leaving 4 bases of the junction unmatched.